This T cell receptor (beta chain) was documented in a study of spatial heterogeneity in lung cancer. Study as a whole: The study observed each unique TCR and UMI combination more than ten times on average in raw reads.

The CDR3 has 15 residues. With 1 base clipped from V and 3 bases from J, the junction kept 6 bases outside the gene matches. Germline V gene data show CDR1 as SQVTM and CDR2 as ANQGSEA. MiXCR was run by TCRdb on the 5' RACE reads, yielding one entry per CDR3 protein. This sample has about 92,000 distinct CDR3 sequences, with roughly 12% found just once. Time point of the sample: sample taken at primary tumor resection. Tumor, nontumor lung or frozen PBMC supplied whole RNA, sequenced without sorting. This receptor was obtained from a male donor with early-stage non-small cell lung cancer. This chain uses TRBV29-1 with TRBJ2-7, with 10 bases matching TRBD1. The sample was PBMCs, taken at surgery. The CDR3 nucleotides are TGCAGCGTTGAAGGGGAAGGGACAGGGGACTACGAGCAGTACTTC. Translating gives CSVEGEGTGDYEQYF.